This T cell receptor beta chain was documented in a study of Ad26.COV2.S vaccination and SARS-CoV-2 variants. At the level of the study: The COV1001 Ad26.COV2.S trial arm included the donor. General study points: Total T cell responses may have been underestimated by the TCR breadth and depth analyses. Vaccine recipients showed a spike-specific TCR breadth that was higher than in placebo recipients. Vaccine and placebo recipients had comparable breadth of non-spike TCRs.

Treatment given: over 15 received Ad26.COV2.S at low or high dose, single or two shots; several received placebo; per-sample allocation not given. The study sampled participants on day 63 after the first vaccine or placebo injection. This clone was picked up one time. Antigen specificity is unknown. Profiled with immunoSEQ multiplex PCR; TCRdb holds only in-frame clones, not every one. This sample yields 300,000 to 400,000 clones, of which around 83% are seen a single time; 2.5% to 3.5% belongs to the top ten. The clonotype comes from a person between 18 and 60 years old who received the Ad26.COV2.S COVID-19 vaccine or a placebo. This specimen consisted of peripheral blood, obtained in a trial of Ad26.COV2.S vaccine versus placebo.

The CDR3 sequence is CASSEAGARTSLYNEQFF. CDR3 nucleotides: TGTGCCAGCAGTGAAGCCGGGGCCCGAACCTCTCTCTACAATGAGCAGTTCTTC. The rearrangement links TRBV25-1 to TRBJ2-1, with D perhaps being TRBD1 or TRBD2 (5 bases each). The V gene's germline CDR1 is MGHDK and CDR2 SYGVNS. CDR3 length: 18 residues. Deletions cut 2 bases from V and 3 bases from J, with 20 bases between.